This T cell receptor beta chain came from a study of vaccination and CD4 T cells after COVID-19. On the study more broadly: Cells were stimulated with overlapping spike peptide pools from SARS-CoV-2, HCoV-NL63, HCoV-OC43 and HCoV-229E.

The sample's treatment: roughly 11-day PBMC culture with coronavirus spike peptide pools or control peptides (ViraFEST assay). From the unexposed donor, CD4+ T cells were collected ahead of the COVID-19 pandemic (2011-2018). Unexposed donors' CD4+ T cells were tested against SARS-CoV-2 S/N and four cold-coronavirus spikes when cell numbers allowed. Of note for this clonotype: Its matching antigen is unknown.

Sequencing of cultured CD4+ T cell DNA used the Oncomine TCR Beta short-read assay. Each CDR3 protein gets one entry after TCRdb re-called the PCR reads with MiXCR. The table shows around 6,800 distinct CDR3 sequences, with roughly 29% occurring only once. Trimming removed 0 bases from V and 0 bases from J; junction bases left unmatched: 8. Germline assignment: CDR1 LNHNV and CDR2 YYDKDF (reference sequence). The CDR3 length is 18 residues. The chain is built from TRBV15 and TRBJ2-1; 7 positions match TRBD1. Sequences were obtained from CD4+ T cells from blood, cultured in vitro. This receptor was identified in a human donor in good health. CDR3 protein: CATSRDLVRTGSYNEQFF. CDR3 in DNA: TGTGCCACCAGCAGAGATTTAGTAAGGACAGGCTCCTACAATGAGCAGTTCTTC.